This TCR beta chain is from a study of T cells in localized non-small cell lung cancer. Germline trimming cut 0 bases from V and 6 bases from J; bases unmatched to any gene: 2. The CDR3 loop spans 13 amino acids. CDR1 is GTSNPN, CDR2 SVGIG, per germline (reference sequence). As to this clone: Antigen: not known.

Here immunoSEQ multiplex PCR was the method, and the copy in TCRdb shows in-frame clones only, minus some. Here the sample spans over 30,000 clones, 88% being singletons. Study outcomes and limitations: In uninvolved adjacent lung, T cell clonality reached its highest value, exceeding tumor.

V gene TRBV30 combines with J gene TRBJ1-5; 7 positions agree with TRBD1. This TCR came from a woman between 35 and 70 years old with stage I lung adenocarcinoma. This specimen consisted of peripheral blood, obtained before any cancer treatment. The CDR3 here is CAWSVQGSQPQHF. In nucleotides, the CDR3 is TGTGCCTGGAGTGTACAGGGGAGTCAGCCCCAGCATTTT.